These T cell receptor beta chains were read from a single sample in a study of PD-1 blockade in classical Hodgkin lymphoma. Sequencing used immunoSEQ multiplex PCR; TCRdb keeps in-frame clones, though not all of them. The sample has 64,000 or so clones, 85% to 95% seen once. This material consisted of peripheral blood mononuclear cells (PBMCs), taken before the fourth cycle of nivolumab. The receptors stem from a human donor with classical Hodgkin lymphoma. Both conserved end residues are part of each CDR3. The order of the fields is D gene, J gene, clone size, V gene, CDR3 DNA, CDR3 protein. A D gene is named only where the DNA matches it firmly. Rows may omit the clone size; those that give it use once, few, many or a size class.

>-|TRBJ2-5|-|TRBV7-7
TGTGCTAGCAGCTTGGGGGACCAAGAGACCCAGTACTTC
CASSLGDQETQYF
>-|TRBJ2-7|-|TRBV5-1
TGCGCCAGCAGCCCGGACAGAGGTAACTACGAGCAGTACTTC
CASSPDRGNYEQYF
>-|TRBJ2-5|-|TRBV18
TGTGCCAGCTCACCCTCCGCGGACCTTCAAGAGACCCAGTACTTC
CASSPSADLQETQYF
>-|TRBJ2-5|-|TRBV13
TGTGCCAGCAGCTTAGGCCCTAGACCGAATCTACAAGAGACCCAGTACTTC
CASSLGPRPNLQETQYF
>-|TRBJ2-5|-|TRBV5-1
TGCGCCAGCAGAAAAGGGTCAACTCAAGAGACCCAGTACTTC
CASRKGSTQETQYF
>TRBD1|TRBJ2-1|-|TRBV23-1
TGCGCCAGCAGTCAATGTGGGGGGTCCGTGGGACAGGGCTACAATGAGCAGTTCTTC
CASSQCGGSVGQGYNEQFF
>-|TRBJ2-5|-|TRBV19
TGTGCCAGTAGTCTAGCGTTTCAAGAGACCCAGTACTTC
CASSLAFQETQYF
>-|TRBJ2-7|-|TRBV5-1
TGCGCCAGCAGCCCAGCCGGGGCTAGGGAGCAGTACTTC
CASSPAGAREQYF
>TRBD2|TRBJ2-1|-|TRBV5-4
TGTGCCAGCAGCTTCAGCGGGAGGGCCTCGTTCAATGAGCAGTTCTTC
CASSFSGRASFNEQFF
>-|TRBJ2-1|-|TRBV27
TGTGCCAGCAGTTTACGGGGCAGGTCCAATGAGCAGTTCTTC
CASSLRGRSNEQFF
>-|TRBJ2-7|-|TRBV27
TGTGCCAGCAGTTACAGTCCAAATTACGAGCAGTACTTC
CASSYSPNYEQYF
>TRBD1|TRBJ2-4|-|TRBV4-1
TGCGCCAGCAGCCGCAAAGGGGGCGCGGGCAAAAACATTCAGTACTTC
CASSRKGGAGKNIQYF
>-|TRBJ1-6|-|TRBV27
TGTGCCAGCAGTTTAGGCCCTCTATGGATTCCCCTCCACTTT
CASSLGPLWIPLHF
>-|TRBJ2-7|-|TRBV18
TGTGCCAGCTCACCAGGTCTAGGGCTTGAAACATACGAGCAGTACTTC
CASSPGLGLETYEQYF
>-|TRBJ1-5|-|TRBV6-5
TGTGCCAGCAGGGGAGGGGGACGGCTGGATCAGCCCCAGCATTTT
CASRGGGRLDQPQHF
>-|TRBJ1-2|-|TRBV19
TGTGCCAGTACCAGGGCCCCTAACTATGGCTACACCTTC
CASTRAPNYGYTF
>TRBD1|TRBJ1-5|-|TRBV2
TGTGCCAGCAGTGAAGTCCGACAGGGGCGCAATCAGCCCCAGCATTTT
CASSEVRQGRNQPQHF
>-|TRBJ2-5|-|TRBV9
TGTGCCAGCAGCCTAGAACGGGAAGAGACCCAGTACTTC
CASSLEREETQYF
>-|TRBJ2-5|-|TRBV28
TGTGCCAGCAGTTCGGACGGCACCGAAGAGACCCAGTACTTC
CASSSDGTEETQYF
>TRBD1|TRBJ1-3|once|TRBV14
TGTGCCAGCAGCCTACAGACAGGGTGGCCTGGAAACACCATATATTTT
CASSLQTGWPGNTIYF
>TRBD1|TRBJ2-5|-|TRBV28
TGTGCCAGCAGTTTTGCCGACAGGGGGCAGGAGACCCAGTACTTC
CASSFADRGQETQYF
>TRBD1|TRBJ1-2|-|TRBV6-5
TGTGCCAGCAGTTCCCGGACAGGCCCCTGGGTTGGCTACACCTTC
CASSSRTGPWVGYTF
>-|TRBJ1-1|-|TRBV9
TGTGCCAGCAGCGTAGTGGCGGGATATACTGAAGCTTTCTTT
CASSVVAGYTEAFF
>TRBD1|TRBJ1-4|-|TRBV4-2
TGTGCCAGCGACGATGGATTTAAGGGACAGGGAGTCGAAAAACTGTTTTTT
CASDDGFKGQGVEKLFF
>TRBD2|TRBJ2-1|-|TRBV19
TGTGCCAGTACGGAGGGGCGGGAGAGGTCCTACAATGAGCAGTTCTTC
CASTEGRERSYNEQFF
>-|TRBJ2-7|-|TRBV7-9
TGTGCCAGCAGCTTAGGACAGGTTGGCGAGCAGTACTTC
CASSLGQVGEQYF
>-|TRBJ2-2|-|TRBV5-3
TGTGCCAGAAGCTTGGGGCCCAGGACAGTCAAATCGGGGACCGGGGAGCTGTTTTTT
CARSLGPRTVKSGTGELFF
>TRBD1|TRBJ1-3|-|TRBV7-9
TGTGCCAGCAGCTTAGCCTCCGGGACAGGCAGAAACACCATATATTTT
CASSLASGTGRNTIYF
>-|TRBJ2-7|once|TRBV5-1
TGCGCCAGCAGCTTGGCGCAGGGGATGGACCCCTACGAGCAGTACTTC
CASSLAQGMDPYEQYF
>-|TRBJ2-1|few|TRBV7-2
TGTGCCAGCAGCTTAGCTCCCAACTCCAATGAGCAGTTCTTC
CASSLAPNSNEQFF
>-|TRBJ2-1|-|TRBV10-1
TGCGCCAGCAGTAAACCGGGACCTGAGCAGTTCTTC
CASSKPGPEQFF
>-|TRBJ2-7|-|TRBV20-1
TGCAGTCCCGTCCATTCCTACGAGCAGTACTTC
CSPVHSYEQYF
>TRBD2|TRBJ2-3|-|TRBV5-1
TGCGCCAGCAGCGGATCCCCCGGGACTAGAATTACAGATACGCAGTATTTT
CASSGSPGTRITDTQYF
>-|TRBJ1-5|-|TRBV28
TGTGCCAGCAGTTTATTCGCCAGGGGCGCGGGTCAGCCCCAGCATTTT
CASSLFARGAGQPQHF
>TRBD1|TRBJ2-4|-|TRBV2
TGTGCCAGCAGTTGGGACAGATTCGAAAACATTCAGTACTTC
CASSWDRFENIQYF
>-|TRBJ2-5|-|TRBV28
TGTGCCAGCAGTTTATGGCAGACCCCCGTTGAGACCCAGTACTTC
CASSLWQTPVETQYF
>-|TRBJ2-5|-|TRBV27
TGTGCCAGCAGTTTGGGCGAACGGGAGACCCAGTACTTC
CASSLGERETQYF
>TRBD1|TRBJ1-1|-|TRBV6-6
TGTGCCAGCAGTGCCGGGACAGCGAACACTGAAGCTTTCTTT
CASSAGTANTEAFF
>TRBD2|TRBJ2-7|-|TRBV5-6
TGTGCCAGCAGCTCGATTGGGACTACCTTCTCCTACGAGCAGTACTTC
CASSSIGTTFSYEQYF
>-|TRBJ2-7|-|TRBV15
TGTGCCACCAGCAGAGAGAGGGGGGGGTACTACGAGCAGTACTTC
CATSRERGGYYEQYF
>TRBD1|TRBJ1-4|-|TRBV4-2
TGTGCCAGCAGCCAGTTCTCCGGGACAGCGCAGCAAATGGTCGGAAAACTGTTTTTT
CASSQFSGTAQQMVGKLFF